This T cell receptor (beta chain) was profiled in a study of cytotoxic CD8 clonotypes in ibrutinib-treated CLL. Study details: On average, each sample had 255,043 productive templates and more than 75,000 productive rearrangements. Study-wide findings and caveats: Before falling back toward baseline at progression, clonality had risen at the time of ibrutinib response. There were few public clonotypes, and on treatment they contracted or stayed stable.

Points on this clone: As yet, its antigen is unknown.

Germline V gene data show CDR1 as GTSNPN and CDR2 as SVGIG (reference sequence). The CDR3 runs to 15 residues. J gave up 2 bases and V 0 bases, and 4 bases lay outside the gene matches. Clones were sequenced by immunoSEQ multiplex PCR, and TCRdb holds only the in-frame ones, with some missing. The data show tens of thousands of clones, with 55% to 70% seen just once and about 54% held by the top ten. This sequence was found in a human donor with chronic lymphocytic leukemia. The starting material was PBMCs, obtained after 24 months of ibrutinib treatment. The chain recombines TRBV30 with TRBJ2-5; 9 nucleotides match TRBD2. The CDR3 coding sequence is TGTGCCTGGAGTGTCGGCGGGGGGGCGCAAGAGACCCAGTACTTC. This gives the protein CAWSVGGGAQETQYF.